The next 7 T cell receptor beta chains were all read from a single sample in a study of cytomegalovirus exposure and HLA in healthy donors (TCRdb year 2017). Libraries were constructed by the immunoSEQ multiplex PCR assay. TCRdb provides this immuneACCESS table in a form limited to in-frame rearrangements. Some clones are lacking; in checked studies, under half of them reflect an unresolved V gene, and why the rest are absent is not known. This sample gives 100,000 to 150,000 clones in total; 89% of them show up just once. In total, the top ten clones hold 3% to 3.5% of the sample. The sequenced material came from PBMCs. The receptors derive from a man in his thirties or forties in good health and CMV-seronegative.

This sequence joins TRBV5-4 and TRBJ2-7; D may be TRBD2 (6 bases). CDR1 SGHNT and CDR2 YYREEE come from the germline V gene (reference sequence). The CDR3 runs to 17 residues. The germline V and J ends were trimmed by 0 bases and 7 bases, with 23 bases remaining between them. The CDR3 DNA sequence: TGTGCCAGCAGCTTGGGGGCCCGGGGGAGCAGGGATGGAGAGCAGTACTTC. Amino acid sequence: CASSLGARGSRDGEQYF.

This sequence joins TRBV4-2 and TRBJ1-2; D is uncertain. Trimming shortened V by 3 bases and J by 4 bases, and 15 bases separated the two germline ends. Germline assignment: CDR1 LGHNA and CDR2 YNFKEQ. The CDR3 has 15 residues. The CDR3 loop is CASSHERRAVYGYTF. CDR3 sequence (DNA): TGTGCCAGCAGCCACGAACGGCGCGCGGTCTATGGCTACACCTTC.

This clone occurred once. The CDR3 DNA sequence: TGTGCCAGCAGTTTAAGGGCTAGCGGGGGGATTGGGAATGAGCAGTTCTTC. This sequence encodes CASSLRASGGIGNEQFF. The V and J genes are TRBV28 and TRBJ2-1; the match to TRBD2 covers 11 bases. Germline V gene lookup returns CDR1 MDHEN and CDR2 SYDVKM. The V segment lost 2 bases and the J segment 7 bases; nucleotides outside the gene matches: 10. This CDR3 region has 17 residues. Combining the CDR3 with reference TRBV28 and TRBJ2-1 gives the whole variable domain DVKVTQSSRYLVKRTGEKVFLECVQDMDHENMFWYRQDPGLGLRLIYFSYDVKMKEKGDIPEGYSVSREKKERFSLILESASTNQTSMYLCASSLRASGGIGNEQFFGPGTRLTVL.

This chain joins TRBV10-3 and TRBJ1-6, with D maybe TRBD1 (6 bases). The CDR3 is made up of 13 amino acids. Trimming removed 7 bases from V and 10 bases from J, with 14 bases in between. The germline CDR1 and CDR2 sequences are ENHRY and SYGVKD. The CDR3 sequence is CAIKTGPRSPLHF. DNA for the CDR3: TGTGCCATCAAAACAGGGCCCCGGTCACCCCTCCACTTT.

This clone was observed once. This CDR3 is CASSPSLEGFNEKLFF. For the CDR3, the DNA is TGTGCCAGCAGCCCCTCCTTGGAGGGTTTCAATGAAAAACTGTTTTTT. The chain recombines TRBV27 with TRBJ1-4, with D uncertain. This CDR3 spans 16 amino acids. The V and J ends lost 6 bases and 5 bases respectively, with 19 bases between them. CDR1 is MNHEY and CDR2 is SMNVEV in the germline V gene (reference sequence).

This chain joins TRBV7-8 and TRBJ2-2; 10 bases line up with TRBD2. Looked up from germline, CDR1 is SGHVS and CDR2 is FQNEAQ. V lost 1 base and J lost 7; bases outside the gene matches: 9. CDR3 size: 17 residues. The CDR3 region is CASSLVYLAGDGGELFF. The DNA for the CDR3 is TGTGCCAGCAGCTTAGTGTACCTAGCGGGGGATGGCGGGGAGCTGTTTTTT.

V and J are TRBV9 and TRBJ1-2, with D possibly matching TRBD1 (6 bases). The CDR3 is 13 residues long. CDR1 and CDR2 from the germline V gene are SGDLS and YYNGEE. Trimming stripped 0 bases from V and 8 bases from J, with 11 bases between. CDR3 DNA sequence: TGTGCCAGCAGCGTAGAGGGGGGGTACGGCTACACCTTC. Its protein product is CASSVEGGYGYTF. Full variable domain (missing parts from reference TRBV9 and TRBJ1-2): DSGVTQTPKHLITATGQRVTLRCSPRSGDLSVYWYQQSLDQGLQFLIQYYNGEERAKGNILERFSAQQFPDLHSELNLSSLELGDSALYFCASSVEGGYGYTFGSGTRLTVV.